This record covers a single T cell receptor beta chain. Its matching antigen is unknown. The time point was: patch test 1, 2 weeks after DPC sensitization. Regarding treatment: therapeutic diphenylcyclopropenone sensitization with weekly scalp DPC. The data belong to a study of human T cells and chemical hapten exposure. Study background: All through the approximately 24-week study, the scalp of each patient received diphenylcyclopropenone doses weekly.

Trimming left V 8 bases short and J 4 bases short, with 17 bases between. This CDR3 is built from 14 residues. Study results and caveats: Those TCRs sitting above 1 in 1000 frequency stayed the same with DPC sensitization.

The study used a library that attached unique molecular identifiers to individual cDNA molecules. TCRdb independently ran MiXCR on the RACE reads; one entry per CDR3 protein. Of around 76,000 distinct CDR3 sequences listed, about 11% are singletons. The starting material was whole blood, obtained in connection with sensitization to the hapten diphenylcyclopropenone (DPC). The chain uses TRBV12-3 or TRBV12-4 and TRBJ1-2; TRBD1 might be the D (5 bases). The source is a woman between 55 and 75 years old with alopecia areata. Some clones in this sample may be carry-over from other donors' samples. The CDR3 bases are TGTGCCAGCGGGATCCCTGGGGCAGTCTATGGCTACACCTTC. This codes for CASGIPGAVYGYTF.